Presented here are 26 T cell receptor beta chains from one specimen sequenced in a study of T cells expressing NK-cell markers. TCRdb reanalyzed the 5' RACE reads and collapses them to one entry per CDR3 protein, without DNA. The sample has about 390,000 distinct CDR3 sequences. The sequenced sample consisted of blood T cells: a sorted CD56 or NKG2C T cell subset, CD4+ or CD8+ T cells, or bulk PBMC T cells (not recorded which). The source of these receptors is a woman in her forties or fifties in good health.

V usage is TRBV28 and J usage is TRBJ1-3; the TCRdb call, TRBD1, lacks DNA for checking. The CDR3 has 14 amino acids. Germline values: CDR1 MDHEN, CDR2 SYDVKM. CDR3 region: CASSPGQGTYTIYF.

V gene TRBV30 combines with J gene TRBJ2-1; lacking DNA, the TRBD2 call made by TCRdb goes unchecked. Germline V gene data show CDR1 as GTSNPN and CDR2 as SVGIG (reference sequence). The CDR3 totals 17 residues. The CDR3 reads CAWNREILAHPYNEQFF.

This chain connects TRBV29-1 to TRBJ2-7; the TCRdb call, TRBD1, lacks DNA for checking. The CDR3 runs 12 residues. The V gene's germline CDR1 is SQVTM and CDR2 ANQGSEA. The CDR3 is CSVRDRVNEQYF.

V gene TRBV4-2 combines with J gene TRBJ2-7; TCRdb reports TRBD2, a call that lacks DNA to check it against. The length of the CDR3 is 16 residues. Germline assignment: CDR1 LGHNA and CDR2 YNFKEQ. CDR3 residues: CASSQAPSGNSYEQYF.

This chain connects TRBV6-5 to TRBJ2-7; no DNA is available, so the TRBD1 call from TCRdb remains unchecked. Germline V gene sequence: CDR1 MNHEY, CDR2 SVGAGI. The CDR3 spans 15 residues. CDR3 sequence reads: CASSPPGQHSYEQYF.

The CDR3 region is CASSLAGQNTEAFF. This rearrangement joins TRBV5-1 to TRBJ1-1; the D call from TCRdb, TRBD1, cannot be confirmed without DNA. The germline V gene encodes CDR1 SGHRS and CDR2 YFSETQ. This CDR3 comprises 14 residues.

The genes are TRBV20-1 and TRBJ2-1; as DNA is missing, the TRBD2 call by TCRdb cannot be tested. Germline CDR1 and CDR2: DFQATT and SNEGSKA (reference sequence). This CDR3 has 17 amino acids. The CDR3 here is CSVKYGSGSSWGNEQFF.

The chain has TRBV9 and TRBJ2-2. The CDR3 is 14 amino acids. Germline CDR1 and CDR2: SGDLS and YYNGEE. The CDR3 protein is CASSVAAGSGELFF.

V is TRBV12-3 or TRBV12-4 and J is TRBJ2-5. The CDR3 spans 17 residues. CDR3 in amino acids: CASSLDQGPPTEETQYF.

This chain connects TRBV10-3 to TRBJ1-1. This CDR3 contains 11 residues. Germline V gene lookup returns CDR1 ENHRY and CDR2 SYGVKD. The CDR3 protein is CAISLGGEAFF.

This chain links TRBV10-3 with TRBJ2-1; the TCRdb call, TRBD1, lacks DNA for checking. In germline, CDR1 is ENHRY, CDR2 SYGVKD. The CDR3 has 16 residues. The CDR3: CAISDPGRTRDNEQFF.

The chain links TRBV5-1 to TRBJ1-4. The CDR3 sequence is 13 residues long. Looked up from germline, CDR1 is SGHRS and CDR2 is YFSETQ. Here the CDR3 reads CASSSAMGEKLFF.

The chain uses TRBV20-1 and TRBJ2-1; TCRdb picks TRBD2, but there is no DNA to check that call. Germline V gene lookup returns CDR1 DFQATT and CDR2 SNEGSKA (reference sequence). The CDR3 extends over 13 amino acids. CDR3 protein: CSAEKRAFNEQFF.

The chain links TRBV12-3 or TRBV12-4 to TRBJ2-7; the D gene TCRdb calls, TRBD2, cannot be checked with no DNA. The CDR3 is 14 residues long. The CDR3 loop reads CASSFTEPFREQYF.

This chain connects TRBV5-1 to TRBJ1-1. Germline values: CDR1 SGHRS, CDR2 YFSETQ. This CDR3 region has 15 residues. CDR3 sequence reads: CASSLGAPQGTEAFF.

The J gene is TRBJ2-2, the V gene TRBV4-1. Germline CDR1 reads MGHRA; CDR2 reads YSYEKL. The CDR3 is 15 amino acids. The CDR3: CASSPVGVNTGELFF.

The chain links TRBV10-1 to TRBJ2-5; TCRdb returns TRBD2, unconfirmable since there is no DNA. The germline V gene has CDR1 WNHNN and CDR2 SYGVQD (reference sequence). This CDR3 has 14 amino acids. CDR3 loop: CASSANGRGETQYF.

This chain links TRBV5-6 with TRBJ2-4; TCRdb proposes TRBD1, but this gene call is untestable without DNA. Germline CDR1 SGHDT, CDR2 YYEEEE. The length of the CDR3 is 17 residues. Here the CDR3 reads CASSSPGLREAKNIQYF. Using reference TRBV5-6 and TRBJ2-4 for the parts outside the CDR3, the full variable domain is DAGVTQSPTHLIKTRGQQVTLRCSPKSGHDTVSWYQQALGQGPQFIFQYYEEEERQRGNFPDRFSGHQFPNYSSELNVNALLLGDSALYLCASSSPGLREAKNIQYFGAGTRLSVL.

The genes are TRBV7-8 and TRBJ2-1; TCRdb's D gene call, TRBD2, goes unchecked for lack of DNA. This CDR3 region has 13 residues. The V gene's germline CDR1 is SGHVS and CDR2 FQNEAQ. The CDR3 sequence: CASSLLAGDKQFF.

The rearrangement joins TRBV24-1 to TRBJ2-1; the D call of TRBD1 rests on TCRdb alone, since no DNA is present to check it. Germline V gives CDR1 KGHDR, CDR2 SFDVKD. This CDR3 comprises 16 residues. CDR3 amino acids: CATSEGTGRRDNEQFF.

V and J are TRBV7-2 and TRBJ2-1. The CDR3 runs to 15 residues. CDR1 and CDR2 (germline): SGHTA, FQGNSA. This CDR3 is CASGLAGTSHNEQFF.

The rearrangement links TRBV12-3 or TRBV12-4 to TRBJ2-5; the TCRdb D gene call, TRBD1, has no DNA to confirm it. There are 13 residues in the CDR3. This chain's CDR3 is CASSFRGRQTQYF.

This sequence joins TRBV14 and TRBJ1-1; TCRdb indicates TRBD1, and absent DNA this call remains unverified. This CDR3 contains 14 residues. From germline, CDR1 is SGHDN and CDR2 FVKESK. Here the CDR3 reads CASSARQWATEAFF.

The chain links TRBV7-3 to TRBJ2-3; TCRdb returns TRBD1, unconfirmable since there is no DNA. The CDR3 runs to 13 residues. Germline V gives CDR1 SGHTA, CDR2 FQGTGA. CDR3 loop: CASSRTGFDTQYF.

The chain is built from TRBV6-1 and TRBJ2-1; the D call of TRBD1 rests on TCRdb alone, since no DNA is present to check it. CDR1 is MNHNS, CDR2 SASEGT, per germline. This CDR3 spans 11 amino acids. This chain's CDR3 is CASSEQGSGVF.

The V gene is TRBV20-1, the J gene TRBJ2-3. Looked up from germline, CDR1 is DFQATT and CDR2 is SNEGSKA (reference sequence). This CDR3 is 15 amino acids long. CDR3 in amino acids: CSASRKLRNTDTQYF.